These T cell receptor beta chains were read from a single sample in a study of cytomegalovirus exposure and HLA in healthy donors. Clones were sequenced by immunoSEQ multiplex PCR, and TCRdb holds only the in-frame ones, with some missing. The data show roughly 150,000 clones, almost 80% seen once. Specimen: PBMCs. The receptor source for this set is a male donor in good health and CMV-seronegative. The conserved cysteine and the conserved F or W are not part of the CDR3 here. Each record gives: J gene, V gene, clone size, CDR3 length, CDR3 protein. The size entry is marked missing in some rows and otherwise reads once, few, many or a size class.

>TRBJ1-5|TRBV28|.|13
ASRPGQGMGQPQH
>TRBJ1-1|TRBV7-9|few|12
ASSQQSAWTEAF
>TRBJ2-7|TRBV7-2|few|10
ASSRTTYEQY
>TRBJ2-1|TRBV7-8|once|15
ASSTRLAGGQLNEQF
>TRBJ2-3|TRBV9|.|14
ASSFRTGSGTDTQY
>TRBJ1-6|TRBV5-8|.|14
ASRPLAGRHNSPLH
>TRBJ2-1|TRBV5-4|once|13
ASTLGLAGDNEQF
>TRBJ2-5|TRBV7-2|.|14
ASSLLAGGRIETQY
>TRBJ2-7|TRBV13|.|13
ASSTGTSNSYEQY
>TRBJ1-1|TRBV5-1|.|12
ASSWAGENTEAF
>TRBJ2-5|TRBV9|.|13
ASSFRQGMVETQY
>TRBJ1-4|TRBV18|.|11
ASSPDRNEKLF
>TRBJ2-1|TRBV7-2|.|14
ASSLDGRASYNEQF
>TRBJ2-1|TRBV30|.|11
AWSVPGTSGKF
>TRBJ2-5|TRBV15|.|13
ATSKTSGSHETQY
>TRBJ2-2|TRBV5-4|.|14
ASSPGRLANTGELF
>TRBJ2-1|TRBV5-1|.|11
ASGRDRGGEQF
>TRBJ2-1|TRBV2|.|14
ASTLTGTSGVEEQF
>TRBJ1-3|TRBV5-1|.|12
ASSLGEPGNTIY
>TRBJ2-3|TRBV29-1|few|13
SVDLTRGGTDTQY
>TRBJ2-3|TRBV7-9|.|15
ASSPHLAGVGTDTQY
>TRBJ2-1|TRBV6-1|few|12
ASRGQGIWNEQF
>TRBJ2-7|TRBV28|.|9
ATGLNYEQY
>TRBJ2-5|TRBV4-1|.|12
ASSQVRGQETQY
>TRBJ2-5|TRBV15|.|15
ATSRGGLAAYQETQY